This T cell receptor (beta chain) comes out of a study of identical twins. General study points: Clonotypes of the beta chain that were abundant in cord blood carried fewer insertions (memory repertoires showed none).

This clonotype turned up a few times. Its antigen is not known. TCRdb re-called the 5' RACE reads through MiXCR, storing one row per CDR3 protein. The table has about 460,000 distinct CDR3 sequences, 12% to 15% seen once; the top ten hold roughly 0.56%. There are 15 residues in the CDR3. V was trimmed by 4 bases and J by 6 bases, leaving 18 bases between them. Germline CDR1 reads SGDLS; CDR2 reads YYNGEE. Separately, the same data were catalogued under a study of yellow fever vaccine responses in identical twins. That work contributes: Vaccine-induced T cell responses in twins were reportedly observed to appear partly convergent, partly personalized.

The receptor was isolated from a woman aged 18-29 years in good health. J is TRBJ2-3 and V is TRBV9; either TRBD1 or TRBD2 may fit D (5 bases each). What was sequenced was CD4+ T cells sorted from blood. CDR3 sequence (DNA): TGTGCCAGCAGCCTCCGGAGAGGGGTCCTCGATACGCAGTATTTT. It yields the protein CASSLRRGVLDTQYF.